Presented here are 28 T cell receptor beta chains from one specimen sequenced in a study of shared clonotypes between healthy human individuals. Assay: immunoSEQ multiplex PCR; the TCRdb copy retains only in-frame clones and omits some. The sample lists about 1,500,000 clones; roughly 97% were seen once. Sequenced sample: naive CD4+ T cells sorted from blood. The sample's subset: CD45RA+ positively selected. These receptors were collected from a man younger than 40 in good health.

Remarks on this clone: The sample contains more than one DNA sequence encoding this CDR3. The V and J genes are TRBV5-1 and TRBJ2-2, with D uncertain. The CDR3 loop spans 14 amino acids. The ends were cut back, 0 bases at V and 0 bases at J, with 3 bases in the middle. Looked up from germline, CDR1 is SGHRS and CDR2 is YFSETQ. CDR3 protein: CASSLDSNTGELFF. The CDR3 bases are TGCGCCAGCAGCTTGGATTCGAACACCGGGGAGCTGTTTTTT.

This clone has a single count. The V call is TRBV9, the J call TRBJ1-3, with D unclear. V lost 3 bases to trimming and J lost 3 bases, with 13 bases between them. CDR3 length: 15 residues. The germline V gene has CDR1 SGDLS and CDR2 YYNGEE. CDR3 coding DNA: TGTGCCAGCAGCGGGAGGGAGGGAGGTGGAAACACCATATATTTT. Its protein product is CASSGREGGGNTIYF.

V usage is TRBV30 and J usage is TRBJ1-1; D might be TRBD1 (6 bases). CDR1 and CDR2 from the germline V gene are GTSNPN and SVGIG (reference sequence). The CDR3 is made up of 12 amino acids. V dropped 2 bases and J dropped 10 bases, with 14 bases sitting between them. CDR3 protein: CAWSNPGGGAFF. In DNA, the CDR3 is TGTGCCTGGAGTAATCCCGGAGGGGGAGCTTTCTTT.

This clone turned up a few times. This rearrangement joins TRBV6-1 to TRBJ2-2; D is undetermined. With 3 bases removed from V and 7 bases from J, the gap between germline ends came to 18 bases. This CDR3 is built from 16 residues. Germline CDR1 reads MNHNS; CDR2 reads SASEGT. The CDR3 spells CASSDPSWGEHGELFF. CDR3 DNA sequence: TGTGCCAGCAGTGACCCCTCTTGGGGTGAGCACGGGGAGCTGTTTTTT.

CDR3 region: CASSSPRGPDLGEQFF. The CDR3 DNA reads TGTGCCAGCAGCTCCCCTCGTGGACCCGATTTAGGTGAGCAGTTCTTC. This chain links TRBV11-2 with TRBJ2-1; D remains ambiguous. This CDR3 region has 16 residues. In germline, CDR1 is SGHAT, CDR2 FQNNGV. With 4 bases removed from V and 9 bases from J, the gap between germline ends came to 22 bases.

The rearrangement joins TRBV28 to TRBJ2-3, with D perhaps assigned TRBD1 or TRBD2 (6 bases each). From germline, CDR1 is MDHEN and CDR2 SYDVKM. The CDR3 has 15 amino acids. The V gene lost 7 bases and the J gene lost 1 base, with 15 bases spanning the gap. The CDR3 DNA is TGTGCCAGCACCCGAGGGGGGACTGGCACAGATACGCAGTATTTT. Translating it yields CASTRGGTGTDTQYF.

The chain joins TRBV7-6 to TRBJ2-6, with D perhaps given as TRBD1 or TRBD2 (7 bases each). The CDR3 consists of 18 residues. Germline CDR1 SGHVS, CDR2 FNYEAQ. With 4 bases removed from V and 0 bases from J, the gap between germline ends came to 16 bases. CDR3 amino acids: CASSSRQGGGSGANVLTF. The CDR3 nucleotides read TGTGCCAGCAGCTCGCGACAGGGAGGGGGCTCTGGGGCCAACGTCCTGACTTTC.

This sequence joins TRBV28 and TRBJ1-5; a possible D gene is TRBD1 (5 bases). Germline CDR1 and CDR2: MDHEN and SYDVKM. Trimming stripped 11 bases from V and 6 bases from J, with 17 bases between. CDR3 size: 13 residues. CDR3 DNA sequence: TGTGCCCACGGGGCCGTAATAGGTCAGCCCCAGCATTTT. Translating gives CAHGAVIGQPQHF.

The CDR3 spells CASSERQGVTEAFF. Written as DNA, the CDR3 is TGTGCCAGCAGTGAGCGACAGGGGGTCACTGAAGCTTTCTTT. This chain uses TRBV6-1 with TRBJ1-1; TRBD1 matches at 9 bases. V shed 3 bases and J 4 bases; nucleotides not matched to a gene: 3. This CDR3 is built from 14 residues. Germline lookup yields CDR1 MNHNS and CDR2 SASEGT.

The chain is built from TRBV11-2 and TRBJ1-2; D is undetermined. There are 13 residues in the CDR3. The germline gives CDR1 SGHAT, CDR2 FQNNGV. With 1 base removed from V and 3 bases from J, the gap between germline ends came to 6 bases. The CDR3 loop reads CASSLVSYYGYTF. As DNA, the CDR3 is TGTGCCAGCAGCTTAGTCAGTTACTATGGCTACACCTTC.

The rearrangement links TRBV18 to TRBJ2-7; D ambiguous. V gave up 5 bases and J gave up 0 bases, with 11 bases separating them. The CDR3 is 14 residues long. CDR1 KGHSH and CDR2 LQKENI come from the germline V gene. CDR3 DNA: TGTGCCAGCTCATCCGTCAGATCCTCCTACGAGCAGTACTTC. This encodes CASSSVRSSYEQYF.

For this clone: This sample includes further DNA sequences coding for the same CDR3. The chain has TRBV14 and TRBJ2-1; D is uncertain. Germline assignment: CDR1 SGHDN and CDR2 FVKESK. The CDR3 spans 14 residues. Trimming cost V 8 bases and J 0 bases, with 11 bases left between them. The CDR3 here is CASSLITSYNEQFF. The DNA of the CDR3 is TGTGCCAGCTCGCTCATCACCTCCTACAATGAGCAGTTCTTC.

This rearrangement joins TRBV5-5 to TRBJ2-7, with 7 bases identical to TRBD2. After removal of 3 bases from V and 4 bases from J, the junction contained 10 bases not matched to a gene. The CDR3 runs to 15 residues. CDR1 is SGHKS and CDR2 is YYEKEE in the germline V gene (reference sequence). CDR3 bases: TGTGCCAGCAGCTCAGGGTCGGGCGGGAGATACGAGCAGTACTTC. Translated: CASSSGSGGRYEQYF. The full variable domain, its missing parts supplied by reference TRBV5-5 and TRBJ2-7, is DAGVTQSPTHLIKTRGQQVTLRCSPISGHKSVSWYQQVLGQGPQFIFQYYEKEERGRGNFPDRFSARQFPNYSSELNVNALLLGDSALYLCASSSGSGGRYEQYFGPGTRLTVT.

The genes are TRBV5-1 and TRBJ1-1; D ambiguous. This CDR3 region has 13 residues. CDR1 and CDR2 from the germline V gene are SGHRS and YFSETQ. Between the trimmed V and J ends, which lost 0 bases and 6 bases, there was a span of 9 bases. As DNA, the CDR3 is TGCGCCAGCAGCTTGGGAACGCGCGCTGAAGCTTTCTTT. Translated, it gives CASSLGTRAEAFF.

The V and J genes are TRBV7-9 and TRBJ2-5; D is possibly TRBD1 (6 bases). V was cut by 6 bases and J by 5 bases, with 10 bases left in between. CDR3 length: 12 amino acids. Germline lookup yields CDR1 SEHNR and CDR2 FQNEAQ (reference sequence). The CDR3 is CASRTGSETQYF. In DNA form, the CDR3 reads TGTGCCAGCAGAACAGGGAGCGAGACCCAGTACTTC.

The chain carries TRBV7-9 and TRBJ1-1; 10 bases align to TRBD1. CDR1 SEHNR and CDR2 FQNEAQ come from the germline V gene (reference sequence). The CDR3 totals 13 residues. The V gene end was trimmed by 5 bases and the J gene end by 8 bases; junction bases not matched to a gene: 5. The CDR3 is CASSPETGGEAFF. CDR3 nucleotides: TGTGCCAGCAGCCCGGAGACAGGGGGCGAAGCTTTCTTT.

The J gene is TRBJ2-1, the V gene TRBV19, with a tentative D call TRBD2 (6 bases). V dropped 0 bases and J dropped 4 bases, with 7 bases sitting between them. This CDR3 spans 14 amino acids. Per germline, CDR1 LNHDA and CDR2 SQIVND (reference sequence). The CDR3 coding sequence is TGTGCCAGTAGTATAGATGCGGGGTACAATGAGCAGTTCTTC. Its translation: CASSIDAGYNEQFF.

The V call is TRBV19, the J call TRBJ1-2; D unresolved. Germline V gives CDR1 LNHDA, CDR2 SQIVND (reference sequence). This CDR3 has 14 residues. Trimming took off 6 bases at V and 4 bases at J, with 15 bases between the two ends. DNA of the CDR3: TGTGCCAGTAGGATAAAAGACCGTTCCTATGGCTACACCTTC. Its translation is CASRIKDRSYGYTF.

This chain connects TRBV29-1 to TRBJ2-5; no firm D call. CDR3 length: 14 amino acids. CDR1 and CDR2 (germline): SQVTM, ANQGSEA. Trimming removed 6 bases at V and 3 bases at J, with 17 bases between. CDR3 loop: CSVLEPRLKETQYF. In nucleotides, the CDR3 is TGCAGCGTCCTCGAGCCCCGGTTGAAAGAGACCCAGTACTTC.

The rearrangement links TRBV15 to TRBJ2-1; TRBD2 matches 10 bases. The CDR3 contains 16 residues. Germline V gene sequence: CDR1 LNHNV, CDR2 YYDKDF (reference sequence). Unmatched junction bases numbered 8, after V lost 1 base and J lost 8 bases. The CDR3 spells CATSRGRGLAIDEQFF. The CDR3 coding sequence is TGTGCCACCAGCAGAGGCAGGGGACTAGCGATCGATGAGCAGTTCTTC.

The chain links TRBV5-1 to TRBJ1-2; D is unclear. The CDR3 has 13 amino acids. Trimming shortened V by 0 bases and J by 8 bases, and 11 bases separated the two germline ends. The germline V gene has CDR1 SGHRS and CDR2 YFSETQ. CDR3 in amino acids: CASSLELVGGYTF. Written as DNA, the CDR3 is TGCGCCAGCAGCTTGGAATTGGTCGGAGGCTACACCTTC.

CDR3 amino acids: CASSLPSLRIGYGYTF. CDR3 bases: TGTGCCAGCAGTTTACCGTCCTTGAGGATTGGCTATGGCTACACCTTC. This sequence joins TRBV28 and TRBJ1-2; D call uncertain. Germline assignment: CDR1 MDHEN and CDR2 SYDVKM. The CDR3 contains 16 residues. V was pared by 2 bases and J by 4 bases, with 17 bases between.

On this clone: Other DNA sequences in the same sample also yield this CDR3. The chain uses TRBV5-6 and TRBJ2-5; D is unresolved. Deletions cut 0 bases from V and 0 bases from J, with 3 bases between. Germline V gives CDR1 SGHDT, CDR2 YYEEEE. The CDR3 totals 13 residues. The CDR3 nucleotides read TGTGCCAGCAGCTTGGGGTACCAAGAGACCCAGTACTTC. Translating it yields CASSLGYQETQYF.

V is TRBV29-1 and J is TRBJ2-7; TRBD1 might be the D (6 bases). The germline V gene encodes CDR1 SQVTM and CDR2 ANQGSEA. Trimming removed 6 bases from V and 3 bases from J, with 15 bases in between. The CDR3 has 13 amino acids. Here the CDR3 DNA reads TGCAGCGTCTCCGCAGGGGTTGGCTACGAGCAGTACTTC. Amino acids: CSVSAGVGYEQYF.

The chain links TRBV11-1 to TRBJ2-1, with D uncertain. Germline assignment: CDR1 SGHAT and CDR2 FQDESV (reference sequence). The V and J ends lost 6 bases and 0 bases respectively, with 6 bases between them. This CDR3 has 13 amino acids. The CDR3 nucleotides read TGTGCCAGCAGTCCCAGCTCCTACAATGAGCAGTTCTTC. This encodes CASSPSSYNEQFF. The variable domain in full, with the rest retrieved from reference TRBV11-1 and TRBJ2-1, is EAEVAQSPRYKITEKSQAVAFWCDPISGHATLYWYRQILGQGPELLVQFQDESVVDDSQLPKDRFSAERLKGVDSTLKIQPAELGDSAMYLCASSPSSYNEQFFGPGTRLTVL.

This chain connects TRBV19 to TRBJ1-2, with TRBD1 matching over 7 bases. V lost 5 bases to trimming and J lost 10 bases; unmatched junction nucleotides: 7. The CDR3 consists of 12 residues. Germline V CDR1 and CDR2: LNHDA, SQIVND (reference sequence). The CDR3 region is CASSPRQGHYTF. The CDR3 DNA reads TGTGCCAGTAGTCCCCGACAGGGTCACTACACCTTC.

This sequence joins TRBV5-1 and TRBJ1-3; D is perhaps TRBD1 (6 bases). CDR3 length: 15 residues. V was pared by 0 bases and J by 4 bases, with 11 bases between. CDR1 and CDR2 from the germline V gene are SGHRS and YFSETQ. The DNA for the CDR3 is TGCGCCAGCAGCTTGGATCAGGGGTTAGGAAACACCATATATTTT. It yields the protein CASSLDQGLGNTIYF.

The V call is TRBV14, the J call TRBJ1-2; D gene unclear. Trimming pared 5 bases from V and 1 base from J, leaving 11 bases between. The CDR3 spans 14 residues. Looked up from germline, CDR1 is SGHDN and CDR2 is FVKESK. CDR3: CASSRTAGNYGYTF. The CDR3 DNA reads TGTGCCAGCAGCAGAACAGCCGGTAACTATGGCTACACCTTC. The whole variable domain, filled in from reference TRBV14 and TRBJ1-2, reads EAGVTQFPSHSVIEKGQTVTLRCDPISGHDNLYWYRRVMGKEIKFLLHFVKESKQDESGMPNNRFLAERTGGTYSTLKVQPAELEDSGVYFCASSRTAGNYGYTFGSGTRLTVV.